These 15 T cell receptor beta chains were sequenced from one sample in a study of blood T cell repertoires in COVID-19. The repertoire was sequenced with immunoSEQ multiplex PCR; TCRdb's copy has only in-frame clones and lacks some. The table lists approximately 470,000 clones, 75% to 90% of them singletons, with 0.7% in the top ten. Sequencing was performed on PBMCs or T cells enriched from blood (not recorded which). The receptors come from a woman aged 18-30 years who had recovered from COVID-19.

The J gene is TRBJ1-3, the V gene TRBV12-1; the table's D call of TRBD1 was not tested on the DNA. TRBV12-1 is annotated as a pseudogene. The CDR3 extends over 23 amino acids. CDR3 in amino acids: CACNPPGQGITWIPFNSGNTIYF. CDR3 nucleotides: TGTGCCTGCAACCCTCCGGGACAGGGAATAACGTGGATCCCATTCAACTCTGGAAACACCATATATTTT.

This clone appeared once. This CDR3 reads CASSEWGGGQPQHF. Written as DNA, the CDR3 is TGTGCCAGCAGTGAATGGGGGGGCGGCCAGCCCCAGCATTTT. The gene calls are TRBV6-1 and TRBJ1-5; tentatively, D is TRBD1 (6 bases). With 2 bases removed from V and 7 bases from J, the gap between germline ends came to 12 bases. The germline V gene has CDR1 MNHNS and CDR2 SASEGT. The CDR3 has 14 amino acids.

The V gene is TRBV3-1 (or the pseudogene TRBV3-2), the J gene TRBJ1-1; D is unresolved. Trimming pared 7 bases from V and 0 bases from J, leaving 9 bases between. Germline loops: CDR1 LGHDT, CDR2 YNNKEL (reference sequence). The CDR3 spans 13 residues. For the CDR3, the DNA is TGTGCCAGCATGGCGGGTCTGAACACTGAAGCTTTCTTT. Translation: CASMAGLNTEAFF.

This clone was recorded only once. The chain carries TRBV4-1 and TRBJ1-2; D is perhaps TRBD1 (5 bases). The CDR3 is 14 amino acids. In germline, CDR1 is MGHRA, CDR2 YSYEKL. V lost 0 bases and J 2 bases, leaving 7 bases between the germline ends. In DNA, the CDR3 is TGCGCCAGCAGCCAAGAACAGGCAAACTATGGCTACACCTTC. Protein sequence: CASSQEQANYGYTF.

The chain carries TRBV9 and TRBJ1-2; 8 nucleotides match TRBD1. J was trimmed by 2 bases and V by 3 bases; bases with no gene match: 15. Germline V gene lookup returns CDR1 SGDLS and CDR2 YYNGEE. This CDR3 contains 18 residues. The CDR3 bases are TGTGCCAGCAGCGCGACAGCCCCCGGGTCAGGGGGCAACTATGGCTACACCTTC. Translation gives CASSATAPGSGGNYGYTF.

This clone was detected once. The J gene is TRBJ2-2, the V gene TRBV18; 9 nucleotides line up with TRBD2. Germline trimming cut 3 bases from V and 0 bases from J; bases unmatched to any gene: 5. CDR1 KGHSH and CDR2 LQKENI come from the germline V gene. This CDR3 is built from 17 residues. The CDR3 here is CASSPSIAGANTGELFF. The CDR3 coding sequence is TGTGCCAGCTCACCGTCCATAGCGGGGGCGAACACCGGGGAGCTGTTTTTT.

This clone was detected a few times. J is TRBJ1-4 and V is TRBV4-2; no reliable D call. The CDR3 runs 16 residues. V lost 0 bases and J lost 4, with 12 bases in between. Germline V gene data show CDR1 as LGHNA and CDR2 as YNFKEQ. In DNA form, the CDR3 reads TGTGCCAGCAGCCAAGATGCGGAACCGAATAATGAAAAACTGTTTTTT. It codes for CASSQDAEPNNEKLFF.

Of note for this clone: This CDR3 is also generated by other DNA sequences in the sample. V is TRBV5-1 and J is TRBJ1-2; 8 bases align to TRBD1. This CDR3 has 14 amino acids. The V gene end was trimmed by 0 bases and the J gene end by 6 bases; junction bases not matched to a gene: 4. Germline CDR1 SGHRS, CDR2 YFSETQ. CDR3 region: CASSLAGGTDGYTF. CDR3 nucleotide sequence: TGCGCCAGCAGCTTGGCAGGGGGCACAGATGGCTACACCTTC.

The rearrangement links TRBV3-1 (or the pseudogene TRBV3-2) to TRBJ2-5; D might be TRBD1 (6 bases). The CDR3 spans 14 residues. Germline V gene data show CDR1 as LGHDT and CDR2 as YNNKEL (reference sequence). The V end was cut by 4 bases, the J end by 5 bases, with 14 bases between. The CDR3 is CASSPRQDFETQYF. CDR3 nucleotides: TGTGCCAGCAGCCCAAGACAGGACTTCGAGACCCAGTACTTC.

V is TRBV6-4 and J is TRBJ2-3, with 10 bases lining up with TRBD2. CDR1 is MRHNA, CDR2 SNTAGT, per germline. There are 16 residues in the CDR3. V lost 3 bases and J lost 0; bases outside the gene matches: 3. Here the CDR3 reads CASSERSGGSTDTQYF. As DNA, the CDR3 is TGTGCCAGCAGTGAACGTAGCGGGGGGAGCACAGATACGCAGTATTTT.

The genes are TRBV30 and TRBJ1-2; D is possibly TRBD1 (5 bases). V gave up 4 bases and J gave up 5 bases, with 8 bases separating them. There are 11 residues in the CDR3. From germline, CDR1 is GTSNPN and CDR2 SVGIG (reference sequence). The CDR3 DNA sequence: TGTGCCTGGAATCCAGGGTATGGCTACACCTTC. This gives the protein CAWNPGYGYTF. Based on the CDR3 plus reference TRBV30 and TRBJ1-2, the full variable domain is SQTIHQWPATLVQPVGSPLSLECTVEGTSNPNLYWYRQAAGRGLQLLFYSVGIGQISSEVPQNLSASRPQDRQFILSSKKLLLSDSGFYLCAWNPGYGYTFGSGTRLTVV.

The chain carries TRBV6-5 and TRBJ1-1; D perhaps matches TRBD1 (5 bases). The CDR3 is made up of 16 amino acids. CDR1 and CDR2 (germline): MNHEY, SVGAGI. With 0 bases removed from V and 3 bases from J, the gap between germline ends came to 14 bases. For the CDR3, the DNA is TGTGCCAGCAGTTACTCAGGGATTGTAGGGGACACTGAAGCTTTCTTT. Its translation: CASSYSGIVGDTEAFF.

The table lists this clone with a few counts. This chain joins TRBV28 and TRBJ1-6; maybe TRBD1 (5 bases). In germline, CDR1 is MDHEN, CDR2 SYDVKM. CDR3 length equals 17 residues. Trimming took off 5 bases at V and 1 base at J, with 15 bases between the two ends. The CDR3 DNA is TGTGCCAGCAGTCCCGCAGGGTTCGCGTCCTATAATTCACCCCTCCACTTT. This translates into CASSPAGFASYNSPLHF.

The CDR3 DNA is TGTGCCAGCAGAGGAGCTTCAGAATTAGCTAACTATGGCTACACCTTC. Translation gives CASRGASELANYGYTF. The chain employs TRBV2 and TRBJ1-2; D remains unclear. V lost 6 bases to trimming and J lost 0 bases, with 17 bases between them. The germline CDR1 and CDR2 sequences are SNHLY and FYNNEI. The CDR3 runs 16 residues.

J is TRBJ1-1 and V is TRBV28; D gene ambiguous. V was shortened by 3 bases and J by 5 bases, with 13 bases between the two germline ends. This CDR3 region has 14 residues. CDR1 MDHEN and CDR2 SYDVKM come from the germline V gene. CDR3 sequence (DNA): TGTGCCAGCAGTTTTCCCACCCGCACTACTGAAGCTTTCTTT. Its protein product is CASSFPTRTTEAFF. Looking up the rest from reference TRBV28 and TRBJ1-1 gives the full variable domain: DVKVTQSSRYLVKRTGEKVFLECVQDMDHENMFWYRQDPGLGLRLIYFSYDVKMKEKGDIPEGYSVSREKKERFSLILESASTNQTSMYLCASSFPTRTTEAFFGQGTRLTVV.